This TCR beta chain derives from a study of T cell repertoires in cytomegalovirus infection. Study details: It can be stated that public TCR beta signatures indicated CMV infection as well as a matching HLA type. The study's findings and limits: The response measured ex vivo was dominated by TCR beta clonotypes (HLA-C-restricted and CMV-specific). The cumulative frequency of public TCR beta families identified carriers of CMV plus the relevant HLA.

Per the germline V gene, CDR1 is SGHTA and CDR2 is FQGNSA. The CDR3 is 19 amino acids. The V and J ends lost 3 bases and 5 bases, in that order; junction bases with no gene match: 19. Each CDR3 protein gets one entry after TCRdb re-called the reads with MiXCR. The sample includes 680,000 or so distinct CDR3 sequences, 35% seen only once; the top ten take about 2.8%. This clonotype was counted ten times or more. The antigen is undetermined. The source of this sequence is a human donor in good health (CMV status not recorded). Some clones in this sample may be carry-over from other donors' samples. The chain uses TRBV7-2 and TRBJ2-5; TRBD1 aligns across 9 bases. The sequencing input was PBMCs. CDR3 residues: CASSFRQGVFGSPGETQYF. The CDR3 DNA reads TGTGCCAGCAGCTTCCGACAGGGGGTATTCGGGTCACCAGGGGAGACCCAGTACTTC. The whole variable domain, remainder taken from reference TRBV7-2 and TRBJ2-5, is GAGVSQSPSNKVTEKGKDVELRCDPISGHTALYWYRQSLGQGLEFLIYFQGNSAPDKSGLPSDRFSAERTGGSVSTLTIQRTQQEDSAVYLCASSFRQGVFGSPGETQYFGPGTRLLVL.